The sequence of this TCR beta chain was determined in a study of shared T cell receptors in the human thymus. The protocol was immunoSEQ multiplex PCR, while the TCRdb copy is restricted to in-frame clones and leaves out a portion. The repertoire holds about 380,000 clones, over 90% seen once, with approximately 0.02% in the top ten. V gave up 5 bases and J gave up 5 bases; unmatched junction bases: 6. Germline V gene lookup returns CDR1 MRHNA and CDR2 SNTAGT. The CDR3 is 16 residues long. The rearrangement links TRBV6-4 to TRBJ2-1; 13 positions match TRBD2. Sample: thymocytes. This receptor was identified in a human donor. The CDR3 nucleotides read TGTGCCAGCAGTCCCCACGGACTAGCGGGAGACAATGAGCAGTTCTTC. It specifies CASSPHGLAGDNEQFF.